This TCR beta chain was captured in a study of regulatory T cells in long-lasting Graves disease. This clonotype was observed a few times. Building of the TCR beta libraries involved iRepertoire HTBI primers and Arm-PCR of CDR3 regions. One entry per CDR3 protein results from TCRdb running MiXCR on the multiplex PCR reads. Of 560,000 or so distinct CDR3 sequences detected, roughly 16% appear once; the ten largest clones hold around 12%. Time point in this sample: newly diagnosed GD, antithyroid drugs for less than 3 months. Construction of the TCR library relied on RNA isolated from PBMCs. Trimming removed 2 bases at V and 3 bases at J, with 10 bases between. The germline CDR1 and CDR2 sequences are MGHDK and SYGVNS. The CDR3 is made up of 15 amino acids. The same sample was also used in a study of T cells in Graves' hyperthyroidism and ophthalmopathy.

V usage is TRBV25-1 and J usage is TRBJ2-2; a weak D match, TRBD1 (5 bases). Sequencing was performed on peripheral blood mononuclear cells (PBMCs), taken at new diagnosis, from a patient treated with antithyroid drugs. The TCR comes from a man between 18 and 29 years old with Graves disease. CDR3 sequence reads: CASSEIDRDTGELFF. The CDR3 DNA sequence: TGTGCCAGCAGTGAAATCGACAGAGACACCGGGGAGCTGTTTTTT.